This T cell receptor (beta chain) is from a study of tumor-infiltrating lymphocytes in primary liver carcinoma. Study observations and caveats: It was in tumors, not blood, that the top-250-clone fraction was significantly higher (p = 0.039). Pairs comparing tumor with adjacent tissue or blood overlapped less than pairs drawn from tumor regions.

TCR beta cDNA was reverse-transcribed from 500 ng of total RNA. The reaction used a constant-region primer and ProtoScript II reverse transcriptase. What produced the TCR beta libraries was three nested multiplex PCR rounds using slightly modified ARM-PCR. One entry per CDR3 protein results from TCRdb running MiXCR on the multiplex PCR reads. In the table there are more than 150,000 distinct CDR3 sequences, over 50% of which are singletons. Blood RNA originated from unsorted whole blood, with germline DNA additionally extracted. Patients were chronically HBV-infected and treatment-naive. Points on this clonotype: Its antigen is not known.

This TCR came from a man in his forties or fifties with primary liver carcinoma and hepatitis B virus infection. Specimen: peripheral blood.

CDR3 region: CASSLGPHEGEQFF. CDR3 DNA: TGTGCCAGCAGCTTAGGACCACACGAAGGGGAGCAGTTCTTC. This chain joins TRBV7-9 and TRBJ2-1; no clear D gene. CDR3 size: 14 residues. V shed 1 base and J shed 10 bases, with 14 bases lying between them. CDR1 and CDR2 from the germline V gene are SEHNR and FQNEAQ (reference sequence).